This T cell receptor beta chain is from a study of early stage breast cancer tumors. Study-level information: The ER+/PR+/HER2- tumors included seven or eight ductal and a few lobular carcinomas.

In regard to this clone: Its antigen remains unidentified.

The table came from immunoSEQ multiplex PCR; TCRdb's copy has only in-frame clones and leaves some out. The sample has about 21,000 clones, 70% to 80% seen once. Trimming removed 5 bases from V and 7 bases from J, with 11 bases in between. CDR1 and CDR2 from the germline V gene are LGHNT and FRNRAP. The length of the CDR3 is 12 residues. Study-wide results and limits: Tumors had approximately 2.5-fold higher T cell density than normal breast. Blood repertoires resembled normal breast more than tumor. Most shared enriched TCRB sequences were commonly generated ones.

The clonotype was recovered from a person between 55 and 69 years old with breast cancer. The chain recombines TRBV12-5 with TRBJ1-1, with D perhaps matching TRBD1 (6 bases). The material sequenced was blood. The CDR3 region is CASGEQGGEAFF. CDR3 nucleotide sequence: TGTGCTAGTGGTGAACAGGGCGGTGAAGCTTTCTTT.